The clone carrying this T cell receptor (beta chain) was seen just once. What it binds is not known. The PCR ran on 60 Vbeta and 13 Jbeta primers. Assay used: immunoSEQ multiplex PCR; TCRdb lists only in-frame clones, some missing. The repertoire holds 150,000 to 200,000 clones, with about 71% as singletons. In germline, CDR1 is MDHEN, CDR2 SYDVKM. The CDR3 covers 14 residues. V shed 3 bases and J shed 4 bases, with 10 bases lying between them. The data were taken from a study of cytomegalovirus exposure and HLA in healthy donors. On the study more broadly: There were several hundred genotyped donors. Of these, 81% fell in the genetic ancestry cluster associated with self-reported Caucasian donors.

Study-level findings and limits: Associated with HLA alleles at 0.05 false discovery rate in a later analysis were 16,951 TCR beta sequences.

Likely unrecorded immune exposures existed in these nominally healthy donors. This sequence was found in a woman between 40 and 50 years old in good health and CMV-seropositive. Sequencing was done on a sample of PBMCs. This rearrangement joins TRBV28 to TRBJ1-5, with D perhaps TRBD1 (6 bases). The CDR3 sequence is CASSFPDRNQPQHF. DNA of the CDR3: TGTGCCAGCAGTTTCCCCGACAGGAATCAGCCCCAGCATTTT.